This T cell receptor beta chain is from a study of cytomegalovirus exposure and HLA in healthy donors. Whole-study findings and limits: Sequences of the TCR beta chain were said to predict the HLA-A and HLA-B alleles of most subjects accurately.

Vbeta (60) and Jbeta (13) primers were used in the PCR. Sequencing was performed with immunoSEQ multiplex PCR; in TCRdb, only in-frame clones are kept and a portion is missing. The repertoire has 160,000 or so clones, roughly 80% of them found once; the top ten carry 3.5% to 5%. Comment on this clone: What it binds is not known.

The clonotype comes from a man aged 40-50 years in good health and CMV-seronegative. The sample comprised PBMCs.

The CDR3 nucleotides read TGTGCCTGGAGACCGGGACAGGGGGCCCAAGAGACCCAGTACTTC. Amino acids: CAWRPGQGAQETQYF. This sequence joins TRBV30 and TRBJ2-5, with 12 bases aligning to TRBD1. Unmatched junction bases numbered 3, after V lost 3 bases and J lost 1 base. CDR3 size: 15 residues. Germline CDR1 and CDR2: GTSNPN and SVGIG (reference sequence).